This section outlines one T cell receptor (beta chain) sequence together with its context. Antigen unknown. This record belongs to a study of blood T cells in healthy people across ages. PCR was performed a second time for roughly 7 to 12 cycles using a sample-barcoded 5' primer and a J-beta primer mix. TCRdb re-called the 5' RACE reads through MiXCR, storing one row per CDR3 protein. The top ten clones hold around 8% of a sample with around 1,500,000 distinct CDR3 sequences, approximately 40% of them seen once. The CDR3 has 15 amino acids. The trim removed 2 bases at V and 6 bases at J, leaving 4 bases unmatched. Points from the study as a whole: Unsorted PBMCs ruled out conclusive naive versus antigen-experienced comparison.

The origin of this receptor is a woman between 18 and 29 years old in good health. J is TRBJ2-1 and V is TRBV12-3 or TRBV12-4; 10 positions agree with TRBD2. The specimen sequenced was blood. The DNA of the CDR3 is TGTGCCAGCAGTTTAATGGGACTAGCGCGCAATGAGCAGTTCTTC. Protein sequence: CASSLMGLARNEQFF.